The sequence of this T cell receptor (beta chain) was determined in a study of blood T cell repertoires in COVID-19 (dated by TCRdb to 2018 to 2021). As for the study more broadly: Collaborator samples came from the United States, Italy and Spain and covered acute and convalescent phases of COVID-19. The prospective study material was composed of cDNA or gDNA derived from T cells, B-cell-depleted T cells, or PBMCs. The samples were drawn from the first 160 participants of the ongoing ImmuneRACE study and from 950 to 1,500 subjects provided by 6 global collaborators. Where HLA class I and class II types were available, the types were taken from metadata supplied by the sample provider, not from assay-based typing. The repertoires were made available in a free public database intended to serve as a resource for research on the immune response to SARS-CoV-2. Deeply sampled blood TCRbeta repertoires from subjects exposed to, actively infected with, or recovered from COVID-19 were included in the dataset. A de-identified subject ID, COVID-19 status, age in years and sex were almost always included in the sample metadata. Results the study describes overall, beyond this receptor: The amount of clinical and demographic metadata varied by source and participant and was provided uncurated.

This clone has only one observation. Which antigen it targets is not known. No much larger clone exists at a distance of one base, and base qualities are not known. Samples from volunteer blood donors who had recovered from COVID-19 were contributed by a second Seattle source. Collaborating institutions collected whole blood in K2EDTA tubes following their own protocols. For TCRbeta analysis, collaborators shipped samples in one of three forms: frozen whole blood, isolated PBMCs, or DNA extracted from either of those sample types. V trim: 4 bases; J trim: 10 bases; unmatched bases: 7. Including cysteine and phenylalanine, the CDR3 has 14 amino acids. The CDR3 DNA has 42 bases and is translated from base 1. Taken from the germline V gene, the CDR1 and CDR2 loops are SGHRS and YFSETQ. TCRbeta CDR3 regions were amplified from genomic DNA using the immunoSEQ Assay, a bias-controlled multiplex PCR. The original methods were these. Within the assay, amplification of reference gene primers was used to estimate how many nucleated cells each sample contained. To quantify the absolute abundance of each unique TCRbeta CDR3 rearrangement, sequence reads were collapsed and filtered. For each sample, productive Simpson clonality was calculated as the square root of Simpson's diversity index across productive rearrangements. TCRdb took this table from immuneACCESS and kept in-frame rearrangements with V and J called. Such tables lack part of the clones; where checked against another copy, unresolved V genes explain under half of the gap, and the rest is unexplained. V, J and clone size are those of that table, while D and trimming were read from the DNA. This sample is represented by roughly 110,000 clones; nearly 90% of them were singletons. The ten largest account for roughly 8.1% of the sample.

What was sequenced was peripheral blood. This clonotype was sampled from a woman between 70 and 85 years old who had recovered from COVID-19. The receptor chain draws on TRBV5-1 and TRBJ2-2; TRBD2 fits 10 bases in the junction. CDR3 sequence: CASSLTSGDPELFF. The DNA sequence is as follows: TGCGCCAGCAGCCTCACTAGCGGGGATCCGGAGCTGTTTTTT.